This paragraph covers one T cell receptor beta chain sequence. The antigen is undetermined. Next came a second PCR, run for roughly 6 to 11 cycles, which used a sample-barcoded 5' primer along with a J-beta primer mix. TCRdb re-called the 5' RACE reads with MiXCR, one entry per CDR3 protein. This table has 2 million or so distinct CDR3 sequences, around 50% appearing once. This sample is drawn from a study of blood T cells in healthy people across ages. Study findings and constraints: Because donor CMV status was unknown, expanded clonotype changes were possibly confounded.

Unmatched junction bases numbered 11, after V lost 5 bases and J lost 5 bases. The CDR3 runs to 16 residues. The germline V gene encodes CDR1 SEHNR and CDR2 FQNEAQ (reference sequence). The gene calls are TRBV7-9 and TRBJ1-5; 8 nucleotides match TRBD1. The specimen sequenced was blood. This sequence was found in a woman in her forties in good health. CDR3 in DNA: TGTGCCAGCAGCCTCGGAGACAGGGGATGGCATCAGCCCCAGCATTTT. Amino acids: CASSLGDRGWHQPQHF.